A selection of T cell receptor beta chains follows, all from one sample in a study of blood T cell repertoires in COVID-19. The assay was immunoSEQ multiplex PCR, and TCRdb's table has in-frame clones only and misses some. The sample has about 70,000 clones, 80% to 90% seen once. Sequencing was carried out using peripheral blood. The receptors stem from a man in his fifties or sixties with active COVID-19. Each CDR3 is given with its conserved first and last residue. A D gene is named only where the DNA matches it firmly. A row's size may be missing; if present it is once, few, many or a size class.

.,TRBV30,TRBJ1-5,.,CAWSPSPGDQPQHF,TGTGCCTGGAGTCCGAGCCCAGGGGATCAGCCCCAGCATTTT
few,TRBV6-6,TRBJ1-1,TRBD1,CASRTDRGNTEAFF,TGTGCCAGCAGAACGGACAGGGGGAACACTGAAGCTTTCTTT
.,TRBV6-5,TRBJ2-3,.,CACRQMLADTQYF,TGTGCCTGTCGACAAATGTTGGCAGATACGCAGTATTTT
.,TRBV5-1,TRBJ2-1,TRBD2,CASSLAGRASGGSSYNEQFF,TGCGCCAGCAGCTTGGCGGGTAGGGCTAGCGGGGGTAGCTCCTACAATGAGCAGTTCTTC
.,TRBV19,TRBJ2-7,.,CASREAVDLVYEQYF,TGTGCCAGTAGGGAGGCGGTAGATCTGGTCTACGAGCAGTACTTC
.,TRBV7-9,TRBJ2-5,.,CASSPYTSRSQETQYF,TGTGCCAGCAGCCCATATACTAGCCGTTCTCAAGAGACCCAGTACTTC
.,TRBV9,TRBJ1-1,.,CASSVGSVRGTEAFF,TGTGCCAGCAGCGTAGGGTCAGTGAGGGGGACTGAAGCTTTCTTT
.,TRBV6-2/TRBV6-3,TRBJ1-1,TRBD1,CASSEIGTGGTEAFF,TGTGCCAGCAGTGAGATCGGGACAGGGGGAACTGAAGCTTTCTTT
.,TRBV4-3,TRBJ1-1,TRBD1,CASSQGFSGGHTEAFF,TGCGCCAGCAGCCAAGGGTTTTCAGGGGGCCACACTGAAGCTTTCTTT
.,TRBV7-8,TRBJ1-1,.,CASSPREGRTSEAFF,TGTGCCAGCAGCCCACGGGAGGGACGGACAAGTGAAGCTTTCTTT
.,TRBV7-2,TRBJ2-7,TRBD1,CASSSKRFGDRSNEQYF,TGTGCCAGCAGCTCGAAGCGATTTGGGGACAGGTCGAACGAGCAGTACTTC
.,TRBV7-2,TRBJ1-5,.,CASSFSGINQPQHF,TGTGCCAGCAGCTTTTCAGGGATCAATCAGCCCCAGCATTTT
medium-sized,TRBV2,TRBJ2-1,TRBD2,CASRTSLVFAGGLGQFF,TGTGCCAGCAGGACTTCCCTTGTTTTTGCGGGGGGTTTAGGGCAGTTCTTC
.,TRBV4-1,TRBJ2-7,.,CASSQPDRQHYEQYF,TGCGCCAGCAGCCAACCTGACAGGCAACACTACGAGCAGTACTTC
.,TRBV3-1/TRBV3-2,TRBJ1-4,TRBD1,CASSLGTGVEKLFF,TGTGCCAGCAGTCTCGGGACAGGGGTTGAAAAACTGTTTTTT
.,TRBV7-2,TRBJ2-3,.,CASSSRADTQYF,TGTGCCAGCAGCTCCAGGGCGGATACGCAGTATTTT
.,TRBV30,TRBJ1-1,TRBD1,CAWDRDRAGNTEAFF,TGTGCCTGGGACCGGGACAGGGCTGGGAACACTGAAGCTTTCTTT
.,TRBV12-3/TRBV12-4,TRBJ2-7,.,CASSLQGIEQYF,TGTGCCAGCAGTCTCCAGGGGATAGAGCAGTACTTC
.,TRBV7-9,TRBJ2-6,.,CASSLAGAGANVLTF,TGTGCCAGCAGCTTAGCAGGGGCTGGGGCCAACGTCCTGACTTTC
.,TRBV18,TRBJ2-2,TRBD2,CASSPRTSGDGELFF,TGTGCCAGCTCACCGCGGACTAGTGGCGACGGGGAGCTGTTTTTT
.,TRBV5-1,TRBJ2-1,.,CASSGSTSYNEQFF,TGCGCCAGCAGCGGTTCGACATCCTACAATGAGCAGTTCTTC
.,TRBV5-4,TRBJ1-2,TRBD1,CASSVDRVGGYTF,TGTGCCAGCAGCGTGGACAGGGTGGGAGGCTACACCTTC
.,TRBV5-1,TRBJ1-2,.,CASSLVLRGPGPF,TGCGCCAGCAGCTTGGTCCTCAGGGGCCCAGGGCCCTTC
once,TRBV11-3,TRBJ2-2,.,CASSLQGGTTGELFF,TGTGCCAGCAGCTTACAGGGGGGTACCACCGGGGAGCTGTTTTTT
.,TRBV6-5,TRBJ2-7,.,CASSNTDRGNYEQYF,TGTGCCAGCAGTAACACGGACCGGGGGAACTACGAGCAGTACTTC
once,TRBV5-6,TRBJ2-5,.,CASSLRIIAEYQETQYF,TGTGCCAGCAGCTTGAGGATAATAGCGGAGTACCAAGAGACCCAGTACTTC
.,TRBV7-8,TRBJ1-3,.,CASSLGQASSGNTIYF,TGTGCCAGCAGCTTAGGACAGGCAAGCTCTGGAAACACCATATATTTT
.,TRBV5-1,TRBJ1-1,.,CASSYRQVGGTEAFF,TGCGCCAGCAGCTACAGACAGGTGGGGGGGACTGAAGCTTTCTTT
.,TRBV3-1/TRBV3-2,TRBJ1-1,TRBD1,CASSQHRGGTEAFF,TGTGCCAGCAGCCAACACAGGGGAGGTACTGAAGCTTTCTTT
.,TRBV7-3,TRBJ2-1,.,CASSAGTDDEQFF,TGTGCCAGCAGCGCCGGGACTGATGATGAGCAGTTCTTC
.,TRBV11-2,TRBJ2-5,TRBD2,CASSIGLAGVETQYF,TGTGCCAGCAGCATCGGACTAGCGGGGGTGGAGACCCAGTACTTC
.,TRBV6-5,TRBJ2-7,TRBD2,CASRGAGTSYEQYF,TGTGCCAGCAGGGGAGCGGGGACCTCCTACGAGCAGTACTTC
.,TRBV7-9,TRBJ1-1,.,CASSLLGGVTEAFF,TGTGCCAGCAGCTTACTCGGGGGGGTTACTGAAGCTTTCTTT
.,TRBV15,TRBJ1-5,TRBD1,CATSIDRGVVNQPQHF,TGTGCCACCAGCATAGACAGGGGAGTGGTTAATCAGCCCCAGCATTTT
.,TRBV5-1,TRBJ2-1,TRBD2,CASSLRLAGHDNEQFF,TGCGCCAGCAGCTTACGACTAGCGGGGCACGACAATGAGCAGTTCTTC
.,TRBV12-3/TRBV12-4,TRBJ2-1,.,CASSQDSYNEQFF,TGTGCCAGCAGCCAGGACAGCTACAATGAGCAGTTCTTC
.,TRBV6-2/TRBV6-3,TRBJ2-7,.,CASSRGGSYEQYF,TGTGCCAGCAGCCGGGGAGGAAGTTACGAGCAGTACTTC
.,TRBV24-1,TRBJ2-2,TRBD2,CATSGAGRDTGELFF,TGTGCCACCAGTGGAGCGGGGAGGGACACCGGGGAGCTGTTTTTT
.,TRBV4-3,TRBJ2-1,TRBD1,CASSPRDRDNEQFF,TGCGCCAGCAGCCCCCGGGACAGGGACAATGAGCAGTTCTTC
once,TRBV7-2,TRBJ1-3,.,CASSLTGSGNTIYF,TGTGCCAGCAGCTTAACGGGGTCTGGAAACACCATATATTTT
.,TRBV9,TRBJ2-5,.,CASSVEGVVRETQYF,TGTGCCAGCAGCGTAGAGGGGGTAGTAAGAGAGACCCAGTACTTC
.,TRBV6-2/TRBV6-3,TRBJ2-1,.,CASSYRLDLRNEQFF,TGTGCCAGCAGTTATAGACTAGACCTTAGGAATGAGCAGTTCTTC
.,TRBV4-3,TRBJ1-4,.,CASSQARSHNEKLFF,TGCGCCAGCAGCCAAGCACGCAGTCATAATGAAAAACTGTTTTTT
.,TRBV7-6,TRBJ1-2,.,CASSPRTPPHGYTF,TGTGCCAGCAGCCCTAGGACACCTCCGCATGGCTACACCTTC
few,TRBV10-3,TRBJ2-2,TRBD1,CAIKGSTGGSTGELFF,TGTGCCATCAAGGGAAGTACAGGGGGGAGCACCGGGGAGCTGTTTTTT
.,TRBV4-1,TRBJ2-7,TRBD2,CASSIAGSYEQYF,TGCGCCAGCAGTATAGCGGGGAGCTACGAGCAGTACTTC
.,TRBV6-1,TRBJ2-3,.,CASGPGGYSTDTQYF,TGTGCCAGCGGGCCGGGGGGCTACTCCACAGATACGCAGTATTTT
.,TRBV19,TRBJ1-1,.,CASSINRNTEAFF,TGTGCCAGTAGTATTAACAGGAACACTGAAGCTTTCTTT
.,TRBV7-8,TRBJ2-7,.,CASRPAPGSSYEQYF,TGTGCCAGCAGGCCAGCCCCGGGGAGCTCCTACGAGCAGTACTTC
.,TRBV6-5,TRBJ2-5,TRBD2,CASSPGGVAGETQYF,TGTGCCAGCAGCCCCGGGGGGGTGGCAGGAGAGACCCAGTACTTC
.,TRBV7-8,TRBJ2-3,TRBD2,CASSARSSSGGLTQYF,TGTGCCAGCAGCGCAAGGAGTTCTAGCGGGGGGCTTACGCAGTATTTT